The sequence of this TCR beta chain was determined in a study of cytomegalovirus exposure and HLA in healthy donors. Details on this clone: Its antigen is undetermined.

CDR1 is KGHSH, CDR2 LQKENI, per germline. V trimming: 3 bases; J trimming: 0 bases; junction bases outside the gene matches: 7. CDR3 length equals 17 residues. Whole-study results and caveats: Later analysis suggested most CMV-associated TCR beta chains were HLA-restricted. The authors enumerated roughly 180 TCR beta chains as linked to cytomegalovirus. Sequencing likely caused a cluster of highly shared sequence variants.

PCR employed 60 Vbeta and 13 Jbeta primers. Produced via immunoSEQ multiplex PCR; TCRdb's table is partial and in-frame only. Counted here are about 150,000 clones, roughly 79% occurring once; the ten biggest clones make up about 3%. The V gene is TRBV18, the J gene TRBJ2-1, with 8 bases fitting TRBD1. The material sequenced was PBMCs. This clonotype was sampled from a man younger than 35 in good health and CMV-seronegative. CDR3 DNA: TGTGCCAGCTCACCTGGTACCGGGACAGGCTCCTACAATGAGCAGTTCTTC. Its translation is CASSPGTGTGSYNEQFF.